A single TCR beta chain is shown here with its context. This CDR3 spans 15 amino acids. V lost 6 bases and J lost 7; bases outside the gene matches: 10. Germline V CDR1 and CDR2: MNHEY, SVGEGT. Participants classified as exposed had met a COVID-19 case within 2 weeks before study entry. The sample is drawn from a study of blood T cell repertoires in COVID-19. The table came from immunoSEQ multiplex PCR; TCRdb's copy has only in-frame clones and leaves some out. The sample holds approximately 250,000 clones, 85% to 95% seen once. The sequenced sample was PBMCs or T cells enriched from blood (not recorded which). The source is a middle-aged man who had been exposed to COVID-19. This chain uses TRBV6-2 or TRBV6-3 with TRBJ1-5; 9 bases line up with TRBD1. CDR3: CASSVNTGGTQPQHF. DNA of the CDR3: TGTGCCAGCAGCGTCAATACAGGGGGCACGCAGCCCCAGCATTTT.